The 2 T cell receptor beta chains presented below share a single source sample, sequenced in a study of cytomegalovirus exposure and HLA in healthy donors (dated by TCRdb to the late 2010s). The library was made by the immunoSEQ multiplex PCR assay. The multiplex PCR relied on a mix of 60 forward primers for TCR Vbeta segments and 13 reverse primers for TCR Jbeta segments. The clones in this table, taken by TCRdb from immuneACCESS, are in-frame only. Not every clone is retained; where verified, under half of the shortfall comes from an unresolved V gene, and the cause of the rest is unknown. The sample table gives 130,000 or so clones. Approximately 2% of the sample rests with the top ten. What was sequenced was PBMCs. Receptors were obtained from a woman aged 18-29 years in good health and CMV-seronegative.

V and J are TRBV27 and TRBJ1-5; no definite D call. The germline CDR1 and CDR2 sequences are MNHEY and SMNVEV (reference sequence). The V gene lost 1 base and the J gene lost 0 bases, with 4 bases spanning the gap. There are 14 residues in the CDR3. The CDR3: CASSLYYSNQPQHF. DNA of the CDR3: TGTGCCAGCAGTTTATACTATAGCAATCAGCCCCAGCATTTT.

CDR3 nucleotide sequence: TGTGCCAGCAGCTTGGCGGGAGGGCCCGGAAATGAGCAGTTCTTC. Protein sequence: CASSLAGGPGNEQFF. This chain joins TRBV5-4 and TRBJ2-1; 8 bases fit TRBD2. V was pared by 0 bases and J by 7 bases, with 6 bases of the junction left unmatched. The CDR3 is 15 residues long. Germline V gene lookup returns CDR1 SGHNT and CDR2 YYREEE (reference sequence).